A selection of T cell receptor beta chains follows, all from one sample in a study of cytomegalovirus exposure and HLA in healthy donors. This table comes from immunoSEQ multiplex PCR, and its TCRdb copy is limited to in-frame clones, with some not included. The sample shows 70,000 to 95,000 clones, approximately 80% of them seen only once. The specimen sequenced was PBMCs. These receptors were collected from a middle-aged man in good health and CMV-seronegative. Each CDR3 is given with its conserved first and last residue. The D gene is left open where the match is weak. Clone size is given for some rows only: seen once, a few or many times, or a class if the clone is expanded.

j_call d_call clone_size v_call cdr3_aa cdr3_nt
TRBJ1-5 - - TRBV5-5 CASSRGLGPQHF TGTGCCAGCAGCAGGGGTTTGGGGCCCCAGCATTTT
TRBJ1-6 TRBD1 - TRBV9 CASSVGQGANSPLHF TGTGCCAGCAGCGTAGGACAGGGGGCAAATTCACCCCTCCACTTT
TRBJ1-2 TRBD1 - TRBV4-1 CASSQDRIRTGGYYGYTF TGCGCCAGCAGCCAAGATAGGATCCGGACAGGGGGATACTATGGCTACACCTTC
TRBJ1-1 - - TRBV28 CASSSVQRQMNTEAFF TGTGCCAGCAGTTCAGTTCAACGACAGATGAACACTGAAGCTTTCTTT
TRBJ1-1 - - TRBV20-1 CSARHSTEAFF TGCAGTGCTAGACATAGCACTGAAGCTTTCTTT
TRBJ1-4 - - TRBV5-1 CASSRQADDEKLFF TGCGCCAGCAGTAGACAGGCTGACGATGAAAAACTGTTTTTT
TRBJ2-1 TRBD2 - TRBV6-4 CASSFYSGTNNEQFF TGTGCCAGCAGTTTTTATTCCGGGACTAACAATGAGCAGTTCTTC
TRBJ2-1 TRBD1 - TRBV6-4 CASSDMDRGYNEQFF TGTGCCAGCAGTGACATGGACAGGGGTTACAATGAGCAGTTCTTC
TRBJ2-5 TRBD2 few TRBV14 CASSPSGTSVQTQYF TGTGCCAGCAGCCCTTCCGGGACTAGCGTACAGACCCAGTACTTC
TRBJ2-2 - - TRBV11-2 CASSPRLALVTGELFF TGTGCCAGCAGCCCTCGTTTAGCGTTGGTCACCGGGGAGCTGTTTTTT
TRBJ1-1 - - TRBV18 CASSPSEGVMNTEAFF TGTGCCAGCTCACCCTCGGAGGGTGTAATGAACACTGAAGCTTTCTTT
TRBJ2-3 TRBD2 once TRBV19 CASRTSGSTDTQYF TGTGCCAGTAGGACTAGCGGGAGCACAGATACGCAGTATTTT
TRBJ2-3 - - TRBV30 CAWSVGGDSDTQYF TGTGCCTGGAGTGTAGGTGGGGACTCAGATACGCAGTATTTT
TRBJ1-3 - - TRBV2 CASRETLSGNTIYF TGTGCCAGCAGGGAGACCCTATCTGGAAACACCATATATTTT
TRBJ2-3 - - TRBV7-9 CASSLWEADTQYF TGTGCCAGCAGCTTATGGGAGGCAGATACGCAGTATTTT
TRBJ2-7 - - TRBV28 CASTPADGTYEQYF TGTGCCAGCACCCCAGCCGACGGGACCTACGAGCAGTACTTC
TRBJ2-5 - - TRBV12-5 CASGLIGGGYQETQYF TGTGCTAGTGGTTTGATCGGTGGGGGGTACCAAGAGACCCAGTACTTC
TRBJ1-1 - - TRBV7-2 CASSLAALEAFF TGTGCCAGCAGCTTAGCGGCCCTTGAAGCTTTCTTT
TRBJ2-7 - - TRBV4-1 CASSQIQGSPYEQYF TGCGCCAGCAGCCAGATACAGGGTTCCCCCTACGAGCAGTACTTC
TRBJ1-1 - - TRBV29-1 CSVEVRQSVFRTEAFF TGCAGCGTTGAAGTGAGGCAGAGTGTGTTCCGGACTGAAGCTTTCTTT
TRBJ1-2 - - TRBV5-6 CASGGGPNYGYTF TGTGCCAGCGGGGGGGGACCTAACTATGGCTACACCTTC
TRBJ2-2 - few TRBV4-3 CASSQGPLGELFF TGCGCCAGCAGCCAGGGCCCCTTGGGGGAGCTGTTTTTT
TRBJ2-1 TRBD1 - TRBV27 CASSLSGTGSYNEQFF TGTGCCAGCAGTTTATCCGGGACAGGCTCCTACAATGAGCAGTTCTTC
TRBJ2-3 - - TRBV21-1 CASRGLAGGYNTDTQYF TGTGCCAGCCGAGGACTAGCGGGGGGGTATAACACAGATACGCAGTATTTT
TRBJ2-7 - - TRBV6-1 CASSRTPGSYEQYF TGTGCCAGCAGCAGGACACCTGGTTCCTACGAGCAGTACTTC
TRBJ1-1 - - TRBV5-1 CASSFGQNTEAFF TGCGCCAGCAGCTTTGGGCAGAACACTGAAGCTTTCTTT
TRBJ1-2 TRBD1 - TRBV5-1 CASSSTGGYGGYTF TGCGCCAGCAGTAGTACAGGGGGCTACGGTGGCTACACCTTC
TRBJ1-1 TRBD1 - TRBV7-2 CASSYTGGNTEAFF TGTGCCAGCAGCTATACAGGGGGTAACACTGAAGCTTTCTTT
TRBJ1-4 - - TRBV5-6 CASSLKDTKLFF TGTGCCAGCAGCTTGAAGGACACGAAGCTGTTTTTT